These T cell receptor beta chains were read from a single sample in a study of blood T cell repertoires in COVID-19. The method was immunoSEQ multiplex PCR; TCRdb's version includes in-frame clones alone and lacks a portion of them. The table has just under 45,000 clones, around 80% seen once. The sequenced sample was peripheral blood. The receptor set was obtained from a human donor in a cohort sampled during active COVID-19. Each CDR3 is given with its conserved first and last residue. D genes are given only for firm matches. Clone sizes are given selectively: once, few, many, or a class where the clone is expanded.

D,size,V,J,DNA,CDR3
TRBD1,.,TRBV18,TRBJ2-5,TGTGCCAGCTCGCCCGGACAGGGCCAAGAGACCCAGTACTTC,CASSPGQGQETQYF
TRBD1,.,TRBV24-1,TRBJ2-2,TGTGCCATACAGGGGGCCAACACCGGGGAGCTGTTTTTT,CAIQGANTGELFF
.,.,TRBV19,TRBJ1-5,TGTGCCAGTAGCCCCTGGGGGCAATATCAGCCCCAGCATTTT,CASSPWGQYQPQHF
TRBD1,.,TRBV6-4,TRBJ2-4,TGTGCCAGCCTGAAGGGGGCCAGCTTAAACATTCAGTACTTC,CASLKGASLNIQYF
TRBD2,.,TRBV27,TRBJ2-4,TGTGCCAGCAGTCCCTATTTCGCGGGGGGAGACATTCAGTACTTC,CASSPYFAGGDIQYF
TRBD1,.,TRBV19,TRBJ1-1,TGTGCCAGTAGCCGACCGGGACAGGGGGCGGGAAACACTGAAGCTTTCTTT,CASSRPGQGAGNTEAFF
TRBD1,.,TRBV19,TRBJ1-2,TGTGCCAGTACCCGGAGGGGGACAGGGAACTGGGACTATGGCTACACCTTC,CASTRRGTGNWDYGYTF
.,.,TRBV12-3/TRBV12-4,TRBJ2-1,TGTGCCAGCAGTCCCAGGACTCACAATGAGCAGTTCTTC,CASSPRTHNEQFF
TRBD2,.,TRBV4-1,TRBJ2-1,TGCGCCAGCAGCCAGACTAGCGGGGGGGCCTTGGAGCAGTTCTTC,CASSQTSGGALEQFF
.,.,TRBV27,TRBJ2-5,TGTGCCAGCAGTTTGACGAACAGCCAAGAGACCCAGTACTTC,CASSLTNSQETQYF
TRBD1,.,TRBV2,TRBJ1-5,TGTGCCAGCAGAGGGACAGCAAAAGGCAAGCCCCAGCATTTT,CASRGTAKGKPQHF
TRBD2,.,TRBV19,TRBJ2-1,TGTGCCAGTAGTATCAACCCACTAGCGGGGAAAGTCTCCTACAATGAGCAGTTCTTC,CASSINPLAGKVSYNEQFF
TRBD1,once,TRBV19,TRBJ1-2,TGTGCCAGTAGTATCCATGGGACAGGGGGACGGAACTATGGCTACACCTTC,CASSIHGTGGRNYGYTF
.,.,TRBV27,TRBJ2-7,TGTGCCAGCAGTTTTTGGGGAGCGGCCTACGAGCAGTACTTC,CASSFWGAAYEQYF
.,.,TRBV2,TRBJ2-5,TGTGCCAGCAGTGAACGACAGGCAATAGTAAAGACCCAGTACTTC,CASSERQAIVKTQYF
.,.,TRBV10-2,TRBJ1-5,TGCGCCAGCAGTGACATCGGGGTTGGTCAGCCCCAGCATTTT,CASSDIGVGQPQHF
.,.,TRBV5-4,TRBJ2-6,TGTGCCAGCAGCTTGGGTCCCGCCATGGCCGGGGCTGGGGCCAACGTCCTGACTTTC,CASSLGPAMAGAGANVLTF
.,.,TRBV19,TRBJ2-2,TGTGCCAGTAGCCCCCCGGGGGGGGAGCTGTTTTTT,CASSPPGGELFF
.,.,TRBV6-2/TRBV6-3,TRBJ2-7,TGTGCCAGCAGTTTTAGGGACATTTCCTACGAGCAGTACTTC,CASSFRDISYEQYF
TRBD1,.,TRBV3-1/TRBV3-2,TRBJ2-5,TGTGCCAGCAGCCAGGACAGGGCGGGGGAGACCCAGTACTTC,CASSQDRAGETQYF
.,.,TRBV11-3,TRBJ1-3,TGTGCCAGCAGCTTGGACAGCAGCTCTGGAAACACCATATATTTT,CASSLDSSSGNTIYF
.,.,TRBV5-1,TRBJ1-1,TGCGCCAGCAGCTTGGGTCGGTCCACGGGGGAGGCTTTCTTT,CASSLGRSTGEAFF
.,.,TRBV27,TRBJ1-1,TGTGCCAGCAGTTTAGAGGGAGGGGACGTGCTGAACACTGAAGCTTTCTTT,CASSLEGGDVLNTEAFF
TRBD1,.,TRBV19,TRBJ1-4,TGTGCGGCCGGGACAGGGATGGCCTATAATGAAAAACTGTTTTTT,CAAGTGMAYNEKLFF
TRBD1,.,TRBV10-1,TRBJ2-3,TGCGCCAGCAGATCACAGGGGTCAGATACGCAGTATTTT,CASRSQGSDTQYF
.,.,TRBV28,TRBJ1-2,TGTGCCAGCAGCGGACAGTTCTATGGCTACACCTTC,CASSGQFYGYTF
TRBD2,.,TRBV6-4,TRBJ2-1,TGTGCCAGCAGTGAGCAGCGGGGTGTACAGTTCTTC,CASSEQRGVQFF
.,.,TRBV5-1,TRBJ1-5,TGCGCCAGCAGCCTCAGCTCAGGGAGCAATCAGCCCCAGCATTTT,CASSLSSGSNQPQHF
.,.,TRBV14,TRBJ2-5,TGTGCCAGCAGCCAAGATGTAACAGAGCAAGAGACCCAGTACTTC,CASSQDVTEQETQYF
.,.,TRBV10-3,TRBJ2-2,TGTGCCATCAGTGGGGGGCTGGGTTTGAACACCGGGGAGCTGTTTTTT,CAISGGLGLNTGELFF
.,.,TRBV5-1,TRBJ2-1,TGCGCCAGCAGCTTGGGAACCCAGGGGCAGGGAAACAATGAGCAGTTCTTC,CASSLGTQGQGNNEQFF
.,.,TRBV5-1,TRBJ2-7,TGCGCCAGCAGGGCAGGGGCCTACGAGCAGTACTTC,CASRAGAYEQYF
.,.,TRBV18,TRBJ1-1,TGTGCCAGCTTCAGGGCTAACACTGAAGCTTTCTTT,CASFRANTEAFF
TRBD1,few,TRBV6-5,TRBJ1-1,TGTGCCAGCAGTTACCGGGACAGCCCTGAAGCTTTCTTT,CASSYRDSPEAFF
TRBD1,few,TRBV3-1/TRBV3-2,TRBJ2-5,TGTGCCAGCAGCCAGCTCGGGACAGGAGAACAAGAGACCCAGTACTTC,CASSQLGTGEQETQYF
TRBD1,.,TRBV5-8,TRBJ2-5,TGTGCCAGCAGCCTTTCCCTGACAGGGAGAGAGACCCAGTACTTC,CASSLSLTGRETQYF
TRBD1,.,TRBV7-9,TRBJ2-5,TGTGCCAGCAGCCCGCGGGACAGGGTCCGCGAGACCCAGTACTTC,CASSPRDRVRETQYF
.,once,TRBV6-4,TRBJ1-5,TGTGCCAGCAGTGCGCAGGGTAATAGCAATCAGCCCCAGCATTTT,CASSAQGNSNQPQHF
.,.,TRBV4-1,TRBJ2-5,TGCGCCAGCAGCGGGATTACAGAGGGCCTCCAAGAGACCCAGTACTTC,CASSGITEGLQETQYF
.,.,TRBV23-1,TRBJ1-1,TGCGCCAGCACGCGGACTGAGAGAACTGAAGCTTTCTTT,CASTRTERTEAFF
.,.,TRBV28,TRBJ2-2,TGTGCCAGCGTATCTAGTAACACCGGGGAGCTGTTTTTT,CASVSSNTGELFF
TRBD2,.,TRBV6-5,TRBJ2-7,TGTGCCAGCAGTTACTCTTATCGGGGGGGCGACGAGCAGTACTTC,CASSYSYRGGDEQYF